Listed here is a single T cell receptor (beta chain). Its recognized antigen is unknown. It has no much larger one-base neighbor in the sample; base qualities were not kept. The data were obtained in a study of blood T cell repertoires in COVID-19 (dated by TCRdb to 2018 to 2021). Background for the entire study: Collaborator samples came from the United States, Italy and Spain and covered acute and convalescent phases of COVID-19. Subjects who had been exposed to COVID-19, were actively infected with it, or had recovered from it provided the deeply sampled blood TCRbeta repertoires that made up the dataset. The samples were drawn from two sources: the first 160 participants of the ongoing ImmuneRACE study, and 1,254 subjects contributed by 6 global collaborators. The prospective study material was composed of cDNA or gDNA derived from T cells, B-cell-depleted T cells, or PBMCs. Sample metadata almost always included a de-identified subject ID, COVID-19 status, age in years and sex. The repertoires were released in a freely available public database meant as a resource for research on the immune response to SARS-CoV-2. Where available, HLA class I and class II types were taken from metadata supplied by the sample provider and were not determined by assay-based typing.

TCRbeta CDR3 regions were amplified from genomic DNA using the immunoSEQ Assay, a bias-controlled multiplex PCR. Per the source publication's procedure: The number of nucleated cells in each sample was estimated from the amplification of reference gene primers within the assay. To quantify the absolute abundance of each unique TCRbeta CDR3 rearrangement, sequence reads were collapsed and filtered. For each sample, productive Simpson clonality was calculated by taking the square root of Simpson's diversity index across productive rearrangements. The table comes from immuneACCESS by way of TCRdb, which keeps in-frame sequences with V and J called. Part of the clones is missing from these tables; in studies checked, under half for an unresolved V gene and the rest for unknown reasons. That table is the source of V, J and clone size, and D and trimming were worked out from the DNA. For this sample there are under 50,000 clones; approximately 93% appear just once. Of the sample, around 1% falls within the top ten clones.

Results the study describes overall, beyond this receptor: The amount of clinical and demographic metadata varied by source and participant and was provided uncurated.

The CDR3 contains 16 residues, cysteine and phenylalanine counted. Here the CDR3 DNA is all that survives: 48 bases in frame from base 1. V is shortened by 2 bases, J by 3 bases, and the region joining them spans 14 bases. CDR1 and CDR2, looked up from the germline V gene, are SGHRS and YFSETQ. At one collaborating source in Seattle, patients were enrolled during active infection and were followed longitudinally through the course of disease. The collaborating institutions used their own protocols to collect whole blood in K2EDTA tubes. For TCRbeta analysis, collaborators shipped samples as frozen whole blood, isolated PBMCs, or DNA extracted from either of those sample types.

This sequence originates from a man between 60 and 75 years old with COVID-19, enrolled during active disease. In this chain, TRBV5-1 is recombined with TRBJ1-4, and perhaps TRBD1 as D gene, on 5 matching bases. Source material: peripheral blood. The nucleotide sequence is TGCGCCAGCAGCTTAAATTACAGGACGCCTAATGAAAAACTGTTTTTT. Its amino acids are CASSLNYRTPNEKLFF. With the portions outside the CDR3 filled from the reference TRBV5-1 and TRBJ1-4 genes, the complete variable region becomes KAGVTQTPRYLIKTRGQQVTLSCSPISGHRSVSWYQQTPGQGLQFLFEYFSETQRNKGNFPGRFSGRQFSNSRSEMNVSTLELGDSALYLCASSLNYRTPNEKLFFGSGTQLSVL.